Below, 4 T cell receptor beta chains from the same sample are listed, as sequenced in a study of blood T cell repertoires in COVID-19. Produced via immunoSEQ multiplex PCR; TCRdb's table is partial and in-frame only. The sample shows 260,000 or so clones, about four fifths of them seen only once. Sequences were obtained from peripheral blood. The receptor source for this set is a woman in her 70s with acute or convalescent COVID-19.

The CDR3, as DNA: TGTGCCAGCAGCCCCGGGGGGGCCAAGACCCAGTACTTC. It encodes CASSPGGAKTQYF. The rearrangement uses TRBV3-1 (or the pseudogene TRBV3-2) and TRBJ2-5, with 8 bases identical to TRBD2. This CDR3 spans 13 amino acids. CDR1 is LGHDT and CDR2 is YNNKEL in the germline V gene (reference sequence). V trimming: 4 bases; J trimming: 6 bases; junction bases outside the gene matches: 4.

The chain joins TRBV28 to TRBJ1-2, with 9 bases lining up with TRBD1. The V segment lost 6 bases and the J segment 4 bases; nucleotides outside the gene matches: 6. From germline, CDR1 is MDHEN and CDR2 SYDVKM. The CDR3 is 14 residues long. As DNA, the CDR3 is TGTGCCAGCAGCTCACAGGGGGCGCGCTATGGCTACACCTTC. Amino acid sequence: CASSSQGARYGYTF.

The genes are TRBV5-4 and TRBJ2-1; D is perhaps TRBD2 (5 bases). The CDR3 is 15 residues long. CDR1 and CDR2 (germline): SGHNT, YYREEE (reference sequence). Trimming shortened V by 1 base and J by 0 bases, and 8 bases separated the two germline ends. CDR3: CASSLLRDSYNEQFF. The CDR3 region has the DNA TGTGCCAGCAGCTTGCTCCGGGACTCCTACAATGAGCAGTTCTTC.

The J gene is TRBJ2-5, the V gene TRBV7-2, with TRBD1 identical over 10 bases. V was pared by 4 bases and J by 4 bases, with 3 bases of the junction left unmatched. The V gene's germline CDR1 is SGHTA and CDR2 FQGNSA. The CDR3 runs to 14 residues. CDR3: CASSSRDRGETQYF. Written as DNA, the CDR3 is TGTGCCAGCAGCTCCCGGGACAGGGGAGAGACCCAGTACTTC.